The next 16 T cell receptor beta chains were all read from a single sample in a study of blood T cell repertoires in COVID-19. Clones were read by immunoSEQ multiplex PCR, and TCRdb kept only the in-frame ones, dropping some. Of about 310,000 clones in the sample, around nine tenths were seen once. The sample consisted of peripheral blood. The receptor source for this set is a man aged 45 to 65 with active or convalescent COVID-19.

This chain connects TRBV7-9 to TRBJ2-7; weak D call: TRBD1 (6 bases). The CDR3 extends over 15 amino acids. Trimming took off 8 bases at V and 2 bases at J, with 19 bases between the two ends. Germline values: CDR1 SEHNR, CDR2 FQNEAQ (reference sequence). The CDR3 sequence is CASRRDGQLTYEQYF. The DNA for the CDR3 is TGTGCCAGCCGAAGGGATGGACAGCTAACCTACGAGCAGTACTTC.

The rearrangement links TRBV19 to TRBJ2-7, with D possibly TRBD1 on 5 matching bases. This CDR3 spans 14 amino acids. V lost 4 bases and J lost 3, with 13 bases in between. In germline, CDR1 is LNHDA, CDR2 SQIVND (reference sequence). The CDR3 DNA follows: TGTGCCAGTAGTAAGCGCCAGGGTTTCTACGAGCAGTACTTC. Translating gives CASSKRQGFYEQYF.

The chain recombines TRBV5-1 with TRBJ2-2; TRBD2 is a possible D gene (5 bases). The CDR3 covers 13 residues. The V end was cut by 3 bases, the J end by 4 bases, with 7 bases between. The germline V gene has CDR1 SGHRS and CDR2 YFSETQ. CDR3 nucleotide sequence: TGCGCCAGCAGCTCCGGGGTCACCGGGGAGCTGTTTTTT. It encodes CASSSGVTGELFF. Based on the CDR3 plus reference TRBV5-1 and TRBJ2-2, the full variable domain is KAGVTQTPRYLIKTRGQQVTLSCSPISGHRSVSWYQQTPGQGLQFLFEYFSETQRNKGNFPGRFSGRQFSNSRSEMNVSTLELGDSALYLCASSSGVTGELFFGEGSRLTVL.

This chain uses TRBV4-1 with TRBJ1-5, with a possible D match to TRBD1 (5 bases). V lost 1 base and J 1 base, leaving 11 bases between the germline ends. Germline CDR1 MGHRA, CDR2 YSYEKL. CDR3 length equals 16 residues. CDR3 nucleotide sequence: TGCGCCAGCAGCCAAGCTTGGGGCGGAAGCAATCAGCCCCAGCATTTT. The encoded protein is CASSQAWGGSNQPQHF.

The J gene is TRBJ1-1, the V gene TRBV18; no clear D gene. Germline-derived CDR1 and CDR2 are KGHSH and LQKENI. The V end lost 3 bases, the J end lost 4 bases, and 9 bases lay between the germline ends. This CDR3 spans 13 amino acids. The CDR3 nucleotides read TGTGCCAGCTCACCCTCGGTTGGCACTGAAGCTTTCTTT. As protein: CASSPSVGTEAFF.

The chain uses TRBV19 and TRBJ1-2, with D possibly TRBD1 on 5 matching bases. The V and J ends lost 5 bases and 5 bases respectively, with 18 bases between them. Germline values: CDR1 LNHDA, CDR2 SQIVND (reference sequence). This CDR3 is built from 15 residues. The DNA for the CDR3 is TGTGCCAGTAGTCCCGGCTGGGGGGTTCAATATGGCTACACCTTC. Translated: CASSPGWGVQYGYTF.

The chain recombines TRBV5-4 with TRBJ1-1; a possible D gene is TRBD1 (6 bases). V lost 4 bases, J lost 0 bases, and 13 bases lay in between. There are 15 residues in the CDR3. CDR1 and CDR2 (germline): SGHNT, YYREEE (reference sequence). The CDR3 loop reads CASSHRQEMNTEAFF. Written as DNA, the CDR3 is TGTGCCAGCAGCCATCGACAGGAGATGAACACTGAAGCTTTCTTT.

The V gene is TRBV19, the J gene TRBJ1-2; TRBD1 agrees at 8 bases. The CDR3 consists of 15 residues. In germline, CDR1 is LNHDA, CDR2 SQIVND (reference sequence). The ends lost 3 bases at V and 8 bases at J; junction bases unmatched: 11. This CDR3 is CASSMIDRGGKGYTF. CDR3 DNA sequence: TGTGCCAGTAGTATGATCGACAGGGGAGGGAAAGGCTACACCTTC.

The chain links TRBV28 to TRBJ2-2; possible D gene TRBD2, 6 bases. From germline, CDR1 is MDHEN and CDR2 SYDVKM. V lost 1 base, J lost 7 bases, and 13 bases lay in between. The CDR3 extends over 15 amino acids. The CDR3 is CASSLSGRGVGELFF. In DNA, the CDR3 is TGTGCCAGCAGTTTATCCGGGCGCGGGGTCGGGGAGCTGTTTTTT.

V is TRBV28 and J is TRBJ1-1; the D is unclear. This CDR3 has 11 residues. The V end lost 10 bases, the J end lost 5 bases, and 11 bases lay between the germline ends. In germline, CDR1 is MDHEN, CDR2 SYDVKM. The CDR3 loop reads CATRGGTEAFF. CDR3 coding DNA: TGTGCCACCCGGGGAGGGACTGAAGCTTTCTTT.

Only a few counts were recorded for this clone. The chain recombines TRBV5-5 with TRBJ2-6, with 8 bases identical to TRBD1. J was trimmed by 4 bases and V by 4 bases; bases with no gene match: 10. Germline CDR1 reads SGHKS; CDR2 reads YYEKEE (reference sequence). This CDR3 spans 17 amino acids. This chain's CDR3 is CASSHGTGSSGANVLTF. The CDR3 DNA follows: TGTGCCAGCAGCCACGGGACAGGAAGTTCGGGGGCCAACGTCCTGACTTTC.

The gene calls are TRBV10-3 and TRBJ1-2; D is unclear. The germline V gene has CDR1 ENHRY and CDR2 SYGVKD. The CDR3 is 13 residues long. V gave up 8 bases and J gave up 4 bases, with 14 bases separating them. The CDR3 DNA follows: TGTGCCATCGCTCGGGAACAGAGCTATGGCTACACCTTC. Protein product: CAIAREQSYGYTF.

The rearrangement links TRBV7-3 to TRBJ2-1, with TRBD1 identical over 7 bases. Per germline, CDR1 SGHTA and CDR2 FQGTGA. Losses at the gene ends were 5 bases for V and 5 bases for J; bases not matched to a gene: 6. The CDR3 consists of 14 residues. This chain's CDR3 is CASSPSTGNNEQFF. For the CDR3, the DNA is TGTGCCAGCAGCCCCTCGACAGGGAACAATGAGCAGTTCTTC.

CDR3 amino acids: CASSSNTFYNEQFF. The CDR3 DNA follows: TGTGCCAGCAGCTCTAATACTTTCTACAATGAGCAGTTCTTC. V gene TRBV5-4 combines with J gene TRBJ2-1; D unresolved. Germline lookup yields CDR1 SGHNT and CDR2 YYREEE (reference sequence). The CDR3 is 14 residues long. The V end was cut by 3 bases, the J end by 3 bases, with 10 bases between.

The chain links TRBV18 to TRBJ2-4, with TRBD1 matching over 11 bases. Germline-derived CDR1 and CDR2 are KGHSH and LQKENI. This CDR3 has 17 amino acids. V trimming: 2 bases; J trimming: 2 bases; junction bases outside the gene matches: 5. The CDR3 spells CASSPGGTGGTKNIQYF. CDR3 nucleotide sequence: TGTGCCAGCTCACCAGGAGGGACAGGGGGAACCAAAAACATTCAGTACTTC.

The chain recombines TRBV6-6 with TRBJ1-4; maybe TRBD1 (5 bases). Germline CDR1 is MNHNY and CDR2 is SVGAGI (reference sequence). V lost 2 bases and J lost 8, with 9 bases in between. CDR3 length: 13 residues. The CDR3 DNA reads TGTGCCAGCAGTTACGGGCAGGGAGAAAAACTGTTTTTT. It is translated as CASSYGQGEKLFF.